Below are 9 T cell receptor beta chains sequenced from a single sample in a study of T cell responses to AZD1222 COVID-19 vaccine. Repertoires were generated with immunoSEQ multiplex PCR, while TCRdb's copy carries only in-frame clones and drops some. Of around 200,000 clones listed, approximately 86% were seen once; the top ten hold 7.7%. Specimen: peripheral blood, collected on day 0 of AZD1222 vaccination. Every receptor here comes from an adult in good health.

The genes are TRBV21-1 and TRBJ2-4; TRBD1 reflects the table's D call only, with no check against the DNA. TRBV21-1 is described as a pseudogene. The CDR3 totals 17 residues. CDR3 nucleotide sequence: TGTGCCAGCAGCGAAGGGGCCTATAACAAAGCCAAAAACATTCAGTACTTC. It yields the protein CASSEGAYNKAKNIQYF.

The chain employs TRBV5-4 and TRBJ1-6; possibly TRBD1 for D (5 bases). V was shortened by 0 bases and J by 6 bases, with 10 bases between the two germline ends. Germline values: CDR1 SGHNT, CDR2 YYREEE (reference sequence). The CDR3 runs to 15 residues. The DNA of the CDR3 is TGTGCCAGCAGCTTGGACAGGCCCGGTAATTCACCCCTCCACTTT. This gives the protein CASSLDRPGNSPLHF.

The chain has TRBV2 and TRBJ1-5, with 8 bases fitting TRBD1. J was trimmed by 6 bases and V by 7 bases; bases with no gene match: 5. Germline-derived CDR1 and CDR2 are SNHLY and FYNNEI. This CDR3 has 13 amino acids. The CDR3 DNA is TGTGCCAGCAATTCAGGGGGCGGTCAGCCCCAGCATTTT. As protein: CASNSGGGQPQHF.

This chain uses TRBV4-1 with TRBJ2-3, with D possibly TRBD2 on 5 matching bases. The V and J ends lost 0 bases and 1 base respectively, with 8 bases between them. The CDR3 is 15 residues long. The germline V gene has CDR1 MGHRA and CDR2 YSYEKL. CDR3 nucleotides: TGCGCCAGCAGCCAAGATGCCGGGGGCACAGATACGCAGTATTTT. Protein sequence: CASSQDAGGTDTQYF.

This chain connects TRBV9 to TRBJ1-1; no reliable D call. The V end was cut by 0 bases, the J end by 7 bases, with 10 bases between. CDR1 SGDLS and CDR2 YYNGEE come from the germline V gene. The CDR3 runs to 13 residues. The CDR3 region has the DNA TGTGCCAGCAGCGTAGGGGCAGCTAATGAAGCTTTCTTT. Amino acid sequence: CASSVGAANEAFF.

The chain combines TRBV5-1 with TRBJ2-5; maybe TRBD1 (6 bases). Deletions cut 4 bases from V and 0 bases from J, with 7 bases between. The CDR3 runs to 13 residues. CDR1 and CDR2 from the germline V gene are SGHRS and YFSETQ. The CDR3 is CASSRGYQETQYF. The CDR3 nucleotides read TGCGCCAGCAGCAGGGGGTACCAAGAGACCCAGTACTTC. Full variable domain (missing parts from reference TRBV5-1 and TRBJ2-5): KAGVTQTPRYLIKTRGQQVTLSCSPISGHRSVSWYQQTPGQGLQFLFEYFSETQRNKGNFPGRFSGRQFSNSRSEMNVSTLELGDSALYLCASSRGYQETQYFGPGTRLLVL.

This chain links TRBV29-1 with TRBJ1-1; TRBD1 matches at 12 bases. V was clipped by 6 bases and J by 1 base; unmatched bases: 9. The germline gives CDR1 SQVTM, CDR2 ANQGSEA. CDR3 length: 16 residues. CDR3 in amino acids: CSVVGGDRGPNTEAFF. The CDR3 bases are TGCAGCGTCGTGGGAGGGGACAGGGGGCCGAACACTGAAGCTTTCTTT.

V and J are TRBV7-6 and TRBJ1-4; 7 nucleotides agree with TRBD1. The germline CDR1 and CDR2 sequences are SGHVS and FNYEAQ. The CDR3 contains 14 residues. The V and J ends lost 6 bases and 11 bases, in that order; junction bases with no gene match: 12. The chain's CDR3 is CASSQRTGVGKLFF. In DNA, the CDR3 is TGTGCCAGCAGTCAGAGGACAGGAGTAGGGAAACTGTTTTTT.

V and J are TRBV28 and TRBJ2-7; 9 nucleotides agree with TRBD1. V was clipped by 3 bases and J by 4 bases; unmatched bases: 10. Germline lookup yields CDR1 MDHEN and CDR2 SYDVKM. The CDR3 totals 16 residues. Here the CDR3 reads CASSLRGGQGRYEQYF. CDR3 bases: TGTGCCAGCAGTTTGAGAGGGGGACAGGGAAGGTACGAGCAGTACTTC. The variable domain in full, with the rest retrieved from reference TRBV28 and TRBJ2-7, is DVKVTQSSRYLVKRTGEKVFLECVQDMDHENMFWYRQDPGLGLRLIYFSYDVKMKEKGDIPEGYSVSREKKERFSLILESASTNQTSMYLCASSLRGGQGRYEQYFGPGTRLTVT.